The following is a TCR beta chain sequence with its context. This sample was included in a study of blood T cell repertoires in COVID-19. Study as a whole: Specimens from acute and convalescent COVID-19 originated in the United States, Italy and Spain.

TCRdb keeps only in-frame clones here, not all; method: immunoSEQ multiplex PCR. The repertoire holds 55,000 to 65,000 clones, with 75% to 90% as singletons. This TCR was recovered from a human donor with acute or convalescent COVID-19. The donor label of this sample is uncertain. Input material: peripheral blood.

Here the CDR3 reads CASRPRGRQETQYF. The CDR3, as DNA: TGTGCCAGCAGGCCCAGGGGCCGTCAAGAGACCCAGTACTTC. The chain joins TRBV6-5 to TRBJ2-5; tentatively, D is TRBD1 (6 bases). The germline gives CDR1 MNHEY, CDR2 SVGAGI. The V end lost 6 bases, the J end lost 2 bases, and 13 bases lay between the germline ends. CDR3 length: 14 residues.